The rows below give T cell receptor beta chains drawn from one sample of a study of human T cells and chemical hapten exposure. TCRdb reprocessed the RACE reads via MiXCR and lists one record per CDR3 protein. Found here are roughly 69,000 distinct CDR3 sequences, around 10% of them singletons; the top ten hold 6.5% to 8.5%. The specimen was whole blood, collected in connection with sensitization to the hapten diphenylcyclopropenone (DPC). The receptors originated from a woman in her forties or fifties with alopecia areata. Some clones in this sample may be carry-over from other donors' samples. The CDR3 runs from the conserved cysteine through the conserved F or W. The D gene is left open where the match is weak. Clone size is stated in some rows and not others, as once, few, many or a class when expanded.

v_call	d_call	clone_size	j_call	cdr3_aa	cdr3_nt
TRBV5-1	.	many	TRBJ1-4	CASSTSGTLNEKLFF	TGCGCCAGCAGCACCTCCGGGACACTTAATGAAAAACTGTTTTTT
TRBV5-4	.	.	TRBJ2-7	CASSYRRGQNPSYEQYF	TGTGCCAGCAGCTACCGGCGGGGACAAAATCCGTCCTACGAGCAGTACTTC
TRBV6-2/TRBV6-3	.	many	TRBJ2-7	CASSPPGRSSYEQYF	TGTGCCAGCAGCCCCCCGGGACGGAGTTCCTACGAGCAGTACTTC
TRBV29-1	TRBD1	.	TRBJ2-5	CSVVRGQETQYF	TGCAGCGTTGTCAGGGGGCAGGAGACCCAGTACTTC
TRBV5-1	TRBD1	few	TRBJ2-7	CASSRQGSSYEQYF	TGCGCCAGCAGCCGACAGGGTAGCTCCTACGAGCAGTACTTC
TRBV6-5	.	many	TRBJ1-5	CASSYSRSQPQHF	TGTGCCAGCAGTTACTCGAGGTCCCAGCCCCAGCATTTT
TRBV20-1	TRBD1	.	TRBJ1-1	CSARGTGSRGTEAFF	TGCAGTGCTAGAGGGACAGGCAGCAGGGGAACTGAAGCTTTCTTT
TRBV16	.	many	TRBJ2-7	CASSQSTGLSYEQYF	TGTGCCAGCAGCCAATCTACGGGACTGAGTTACGAGCAGTACTTC
TRBV3-1	.	few	TRBJ2-1	CASSQADSNEQFF	TGTGCCAGCAGCCAAGCCGACTCCAATGAGCAGTTCTTC
TRBV24-1	.	.	TRBJ2-2	CATSERTGELFF	TGTGCCACCAGTGAAAGGACCGGGGAGCTGTTTTTT
TRBV5-6	.	.	TRBJ2-2	CVSSLATGELFF	TGTGTCAGCAGCTTGGCCACCGGGGAGCTGTTTTTT